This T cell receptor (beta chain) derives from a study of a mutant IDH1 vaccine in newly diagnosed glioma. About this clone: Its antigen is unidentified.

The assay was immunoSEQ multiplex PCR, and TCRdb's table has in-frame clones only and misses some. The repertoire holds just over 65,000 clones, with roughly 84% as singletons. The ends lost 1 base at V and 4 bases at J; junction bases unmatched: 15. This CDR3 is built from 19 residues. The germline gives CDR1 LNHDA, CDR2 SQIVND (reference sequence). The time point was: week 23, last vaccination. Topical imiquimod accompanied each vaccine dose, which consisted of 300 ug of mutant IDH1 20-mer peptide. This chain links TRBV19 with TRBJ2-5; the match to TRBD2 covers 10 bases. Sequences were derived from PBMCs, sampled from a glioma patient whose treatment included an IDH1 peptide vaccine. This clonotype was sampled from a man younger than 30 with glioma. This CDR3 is CASSIAAASGSLTGETQYF. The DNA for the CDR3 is TGTGCCAGTAGTATAGCCGCGGCTAGCGGGAGCCTAACGGGAGAGACCCAGTACTTC.